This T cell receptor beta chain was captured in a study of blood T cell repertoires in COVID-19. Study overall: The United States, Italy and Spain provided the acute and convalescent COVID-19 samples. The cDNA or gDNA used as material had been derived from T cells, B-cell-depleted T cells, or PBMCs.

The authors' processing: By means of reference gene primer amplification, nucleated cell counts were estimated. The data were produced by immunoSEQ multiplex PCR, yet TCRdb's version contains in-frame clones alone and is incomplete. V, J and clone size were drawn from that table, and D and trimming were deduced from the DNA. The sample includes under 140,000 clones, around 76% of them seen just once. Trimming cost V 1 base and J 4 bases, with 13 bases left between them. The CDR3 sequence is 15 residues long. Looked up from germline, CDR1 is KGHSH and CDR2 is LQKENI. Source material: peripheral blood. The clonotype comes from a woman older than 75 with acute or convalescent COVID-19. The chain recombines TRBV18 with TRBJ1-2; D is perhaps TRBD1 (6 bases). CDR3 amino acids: CASSPQSQGSYGYTF. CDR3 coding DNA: TGTGCCAGCTCACCACAGTCACAGGGTTCCTATGGCTACACCTTC.